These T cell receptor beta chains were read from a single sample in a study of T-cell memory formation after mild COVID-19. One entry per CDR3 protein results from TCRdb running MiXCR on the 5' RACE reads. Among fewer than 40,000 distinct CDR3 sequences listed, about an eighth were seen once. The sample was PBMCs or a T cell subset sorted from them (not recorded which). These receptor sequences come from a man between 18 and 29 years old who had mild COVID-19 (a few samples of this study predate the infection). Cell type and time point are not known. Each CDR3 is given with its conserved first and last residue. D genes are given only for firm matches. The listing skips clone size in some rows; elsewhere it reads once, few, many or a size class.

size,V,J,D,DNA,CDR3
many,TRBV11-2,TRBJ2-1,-,TGTGCCAGCAGCTTAGGACCCGGGACTTCGACCTACAATGAGCAGTTCTTC,CASSLGPGTSTYNEQFF
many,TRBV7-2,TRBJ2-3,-,TGTGCCAGCAGCCCTATAGTGGGGACAGATACGCAGTATTTT,CASSPIVGTDTQYF
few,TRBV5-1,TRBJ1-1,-,TGCGCCAGCAGCTTGGTAGGGGAGGGGACTGAAGCTTTCTTT,CASSLVGEGTEAFF
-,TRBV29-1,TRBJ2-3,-,TGCAGCGTTGAAGATACAGGGGGAGGGATTACGCAGTATTTT,CSVEDTGGGITQYF
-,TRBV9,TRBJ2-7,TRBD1,TGTGCCAGCAGCCAGAGGGGCGGGACAGGGGCCTACGAGCAGTACTTC,CASSQRGGTGAYEQYF
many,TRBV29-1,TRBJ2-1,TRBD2,TGCAGCGTTGAAGTCGGCGGGGGTTACTACAATGAGCAGTTCTTC,CSVEVGGGYYNEQFF
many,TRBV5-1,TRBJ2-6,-,TGCGCCAGCAGCGATCCTGGGGCCAACGTCCTGACTTTC,CASSDPGANVLTF
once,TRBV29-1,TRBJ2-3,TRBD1,TGCAGCGTCCAACGGGACAGGGGATCAGATACGCAGTATTTT,CSVQRDRGSDTQYF
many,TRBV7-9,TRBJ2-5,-,TGTGCCAGCAGCTCGAAGGGGGAGATGGAAGAGACCCAGTACTTC,CASSSKGEMEETQYF
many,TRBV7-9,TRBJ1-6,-,TGTGCCAGCAGCTTAGATCATTCACCCCTCCACTTT,CASSLDHSPLHF
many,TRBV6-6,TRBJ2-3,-,TGTGCCAGCAGCCCACACGCACTGAGCACAGATACGCAGTATTTT,CASSPHALSTDTQYF
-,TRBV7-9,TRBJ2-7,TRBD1,TGTGCCAGCAGCTGGAACCGGGACAGGGATGAGCAGTACTTC,CASSWNRDRDEQYF
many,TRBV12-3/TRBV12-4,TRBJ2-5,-,TGTGCCAGCAGCCGCATCGCGGCGGGATCACCGAAAGAAGAGACCCAGTACTTC,CASSRIAAGSPKEETQYF
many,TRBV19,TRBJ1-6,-,TGTGCCAGTAGTGGCGGGGCGCGGGGTTCACCCCTCCACTTT,CASSGGARGSPLHF
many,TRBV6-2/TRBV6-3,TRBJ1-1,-,TGTGCCTGCAGGTCTAGACAAGTCCCGAGTACTGAAGCTTTCTTT,CACRSRQVPSTEAFF
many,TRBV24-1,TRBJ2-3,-,TGTGCCACCAGTGATTCGCAAAGCACAGATACGCAGTATTTT,CATSDSQSTDTQYF
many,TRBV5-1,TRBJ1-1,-,TGCGCCAGCAGCCCAGGGCTGGACACTGAAGCTTTCTTT,CASSPGLDTEAFF
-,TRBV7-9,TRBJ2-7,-,TGTGCCAGCGCCGGTACTTCCTACGAGCAGTACTTC,CASAGTSYEQYF
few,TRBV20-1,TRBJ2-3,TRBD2,TGCAGTGCTAGAGCCGGGGGACTAGCGGGGGGCACAGATACGCAGTATTTT,CSARAGGLAGGTDTQYF
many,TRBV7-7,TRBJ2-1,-,TGTGCCAGCAGCTTAGCCACTAGTTTTAATGAGCAGTTCTTC,CASSLATSFNEQFF
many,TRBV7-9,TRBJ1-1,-,TGTGCCAGCAGCAGACTGAACACTGAAGCTTTCTTT,CASSRLNTEAFF
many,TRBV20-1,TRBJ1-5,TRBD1,TGCAGTGCTAGAGATGACAGGGGTCAAGCCCAGCATTTT,CSARDDRGQAQHF
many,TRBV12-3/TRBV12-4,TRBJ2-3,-,TGTGCCAGCAGTTTAGCGGTTGGCGGGCAGTTACAGTATTTT,CASSLAVGGQLQYF
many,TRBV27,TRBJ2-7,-,TGTGCCAGCAGGGGTCCGTCCTACGAGCAGTACTTC,CASRGPSYEQYF
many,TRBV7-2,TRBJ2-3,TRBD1,TGTGCCAGCAGCTTCGGGACAGGTGGCACGCAGTATTTT,CASSFGTGGTQYF
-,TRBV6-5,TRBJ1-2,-,TGTGCCAGCAGTATAGGGACAAAGAGGAACTATGGCTACACCTTC,CASSIGTKRNYGYTF
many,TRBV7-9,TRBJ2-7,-,TGTGCCAGCAGCTCGCTAGGTGCGGACTACGAGCAGTACTTC,CASSSLGADYEQYF
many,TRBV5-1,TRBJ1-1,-,TGCGCCAGCAGCTTGCTGGCCTACACTGAAGCTTTCTTT,CASSLLAYTEAFF
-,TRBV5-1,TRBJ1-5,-,TGCGCCAGCAGCGCTAGTCCCAGGGTTAGCAATCAGCCACAGCATTTT,CASSASPRVSNQPQHF
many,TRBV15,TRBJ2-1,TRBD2,TGTGCCACCAGCAGTCCATGGCGGGGGGACTACAATGAGCAGTTCTTC,CATSSPWRGDYNEQFF
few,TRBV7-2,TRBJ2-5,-,TGTGCCAGCAGTAGGGGGGTCCAAGAGACCCAGTACTTC,CASSRGVQETQYF
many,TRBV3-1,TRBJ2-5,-,TGTGCCAGCAGCTTCCTGGGGGGTGGACAAGAGACCCAGTACTTC,CASSFLGGGQETQYF
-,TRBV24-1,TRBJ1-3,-,TGTGCCACCAGTGATGGGTACTCTGGAAACACCATATATTTT,CATSDGYSGNTIYF
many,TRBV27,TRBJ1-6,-,TGTGCCAGCAGCTTACAGTATTCGGTCAGCGCCCTCCACTTT,CASSLQYSVSALHF
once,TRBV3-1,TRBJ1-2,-,TGTGCCAGCCGGGGGGTGGCGGGCTATGGCTACACCTTC,CASRGVAGYGYTF
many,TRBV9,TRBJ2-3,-,TGTGCCAGCAGCGCGACCACAGATACGCAGTATTTT,CASSATTDTQYF
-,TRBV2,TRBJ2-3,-,TGTGCCAGCAGCTATAGCGCAGATACGCAGTATTTT,CASSYSADTQYF
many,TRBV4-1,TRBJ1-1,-,TGCGCCAGCAGCCAAGTCCAGGATGGGACTGAAGCTTTCTTT,CASSQVQDGTEAFF
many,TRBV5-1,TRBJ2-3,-,TGCGCCAGCAGCTTCCAGGGGTCCACAGATACGCAGTATTTT,CASSFQGSTDTQYF
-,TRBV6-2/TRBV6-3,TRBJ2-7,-,TGTGCCAGCAGATGGGACAAGCAACGAGTCTCCTACGAGCAGTACTTC,CASRWDKQRVSYEQYF
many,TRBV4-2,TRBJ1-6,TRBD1,TGTGCCAGCAGCCGGGACAGGGGCTCACCCCTCCACTTT,CASSRDRGSPLHF
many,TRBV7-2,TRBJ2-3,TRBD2,TGTGCCAGCAGCCGCAGCGTAGCGGGGGGCGCAGATACGCAGTATTTT,CASSRSVAGGADTQYF
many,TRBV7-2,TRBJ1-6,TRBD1,TGTGCCAGCAGCATGGCAGGGGGTGGACCCCTCCACTTT,CASSMAGGGPLHF
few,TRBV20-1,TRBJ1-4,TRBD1,TGCAGTGCTTTAACCGGGACAGGGGATGAAAAACTGTTTTTT,CSALTGTGDEKLFF
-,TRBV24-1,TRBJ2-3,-,TGTGCCACCAGTGATATCCGTCTAGGGAGCACAGATACGCAGTATTTT,CATSDIRLGSTDTQYF
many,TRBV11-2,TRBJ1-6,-,TGTGCCAGCAGCTCTCCGTATACCTCTTATAATTCACCCCTCCACTTT,CASSSPYTSYNSPLHF
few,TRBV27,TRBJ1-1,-,TGTGCCAGCAGTTTATCCTCCGGGGACACTGAAGCTTTCTTT,CASSLSSGDTEAFF
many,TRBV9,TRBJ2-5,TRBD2,TGTGCCAGCAGCCTATGGACTAGCGGGCAAGAGACCCAGTACTTC,CASSLWTSGQETQYF
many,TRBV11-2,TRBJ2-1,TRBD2,TGTGCCAGCAGCTTAAGGGTAGCGGGGGTTAATGAGCAGTTCTTC,CASSLRVAGVNEQFF
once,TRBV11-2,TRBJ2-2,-,TGTGCCAGCAGCTTACACGCAGGGAGGCTGTTTTTT,CASSLHAGRLFF
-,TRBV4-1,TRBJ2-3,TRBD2,TGCGCCAGCAGCCAAGGGCTAGCGGATCGCACAGATACGCAGTATTTT,CASSQGLADRTDTQYF